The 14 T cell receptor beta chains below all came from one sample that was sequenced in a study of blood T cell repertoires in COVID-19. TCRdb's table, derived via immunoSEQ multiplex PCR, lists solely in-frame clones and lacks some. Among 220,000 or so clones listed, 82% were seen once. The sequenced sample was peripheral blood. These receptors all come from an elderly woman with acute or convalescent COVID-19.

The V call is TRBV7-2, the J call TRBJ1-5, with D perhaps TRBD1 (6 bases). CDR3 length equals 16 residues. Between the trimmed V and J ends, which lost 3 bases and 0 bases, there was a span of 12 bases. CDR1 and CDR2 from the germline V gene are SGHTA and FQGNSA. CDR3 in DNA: TGTGCCAGCAGCTTCTTGACAGGCTATAGCAATCAGCCCCAGCATTTT. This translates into CASSFLTGYSNQPQHF.

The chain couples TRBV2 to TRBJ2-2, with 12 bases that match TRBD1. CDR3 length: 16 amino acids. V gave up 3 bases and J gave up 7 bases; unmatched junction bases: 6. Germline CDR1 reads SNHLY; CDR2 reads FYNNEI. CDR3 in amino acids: CASSEDGTGGDGELFF. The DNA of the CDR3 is TGTGCCAGCAGTGAGGACGGGACAGGGGGCGACGGGGAGCTGTTTTTT.

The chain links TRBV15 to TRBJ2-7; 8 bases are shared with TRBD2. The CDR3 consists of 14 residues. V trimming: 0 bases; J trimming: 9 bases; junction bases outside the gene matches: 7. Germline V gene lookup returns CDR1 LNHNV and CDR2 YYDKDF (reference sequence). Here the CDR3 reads CATSRDREGSGQYF. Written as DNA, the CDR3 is TGTGCCACCAGCAGAGATCGGGAGGGATCTGGGCAGTACTTC. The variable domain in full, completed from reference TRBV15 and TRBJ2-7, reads DAMVIQNPRYQVTQFGKPVTLSCSQTLNHNVMYWYQQKSSQAPKLLFHYYDKDFNNEADTPDNFQSRRPNTSFCFLDIRSPGLGDTAMYLCATSRDREGSGQYFGPGTRLTVT.

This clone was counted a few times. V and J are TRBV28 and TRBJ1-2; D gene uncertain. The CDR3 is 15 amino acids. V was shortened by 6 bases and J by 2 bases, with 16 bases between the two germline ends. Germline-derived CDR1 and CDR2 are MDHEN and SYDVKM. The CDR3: CASRTTIGFNYGYTF. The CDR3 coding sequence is TGTGCCAGCAGAACAACTATCGGATTCAACTATGGCTACACCTTC.

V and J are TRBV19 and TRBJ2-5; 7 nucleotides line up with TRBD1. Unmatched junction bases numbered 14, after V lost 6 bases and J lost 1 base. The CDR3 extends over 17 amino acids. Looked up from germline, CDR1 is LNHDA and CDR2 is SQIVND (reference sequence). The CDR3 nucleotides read TGTGCCAGTAGCTCAAACAGGGGAACCCCTTCCCAAGAGACCCAGTACTTC. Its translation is CASSSNRGTPSQETQYF.

This CDR3 is CASSFTHQGKGNGNTIYF. The CDR3, as DNA: TGTGCCAGCAGTTTTACGCATCAGGGAAAAGGAAATGGAAACACCATATATTTT. The genes are TRBV27 and TRBJ1-3, with D possibly matching TRBD1 (5 bases). Germline CDR1 and CDR2: MNHEY and SMNVEV (reference sequence). This CDR3 region has 18 residues. Trimming took 3 bases from V and 3 from J, leaving 21 bases between them.

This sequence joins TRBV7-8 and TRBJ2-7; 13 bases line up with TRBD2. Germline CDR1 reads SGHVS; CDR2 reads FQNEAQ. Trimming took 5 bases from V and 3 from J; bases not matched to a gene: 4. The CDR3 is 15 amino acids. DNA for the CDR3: TGTGCCAGCAGCCGCAGGACTAGCGGGGGCTACGAGCAGTACTTC. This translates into CASSRRTSGGYEQYF.

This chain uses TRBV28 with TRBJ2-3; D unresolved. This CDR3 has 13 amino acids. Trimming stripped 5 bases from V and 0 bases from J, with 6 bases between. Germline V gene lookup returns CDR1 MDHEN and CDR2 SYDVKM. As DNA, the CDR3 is TGTGCCAGCAGTCCCCCTAGCACAGATACGCAGTATTTT. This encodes CASSPPSTDTQYF. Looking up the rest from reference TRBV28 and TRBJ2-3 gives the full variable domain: DVKVTQSSRYLVKRTGEKVFLECVQDMDHENMFWYRQDPGLGLRLIYFSYDVKMKEKGDIPEGYSVSREKKERFSLILESASTNQTSMYLCASSPPSTDTQYFGPGTRLTVL.

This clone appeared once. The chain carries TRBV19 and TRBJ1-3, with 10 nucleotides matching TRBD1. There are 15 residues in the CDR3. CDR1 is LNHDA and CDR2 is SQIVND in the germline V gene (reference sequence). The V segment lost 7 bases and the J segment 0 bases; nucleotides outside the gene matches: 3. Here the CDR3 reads CASTDRGISGNTIYF. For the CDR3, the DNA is TGTGCCAGTACGGACAGGGGGATCTCTGGAAACACCATATATTTT.

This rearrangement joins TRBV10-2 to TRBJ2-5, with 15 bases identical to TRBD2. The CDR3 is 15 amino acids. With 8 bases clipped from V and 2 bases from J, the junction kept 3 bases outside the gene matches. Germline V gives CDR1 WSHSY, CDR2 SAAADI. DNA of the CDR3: TGCGCCAGCGGACTAGCGGGGGGGAGACAAGAGACCCAGTACTTC. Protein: CASGLAGGRQETQYF.

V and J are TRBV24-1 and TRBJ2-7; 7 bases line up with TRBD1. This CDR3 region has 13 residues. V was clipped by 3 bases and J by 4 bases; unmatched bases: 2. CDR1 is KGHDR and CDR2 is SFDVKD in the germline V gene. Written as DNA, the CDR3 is TGTGCCACCAGTGATGAACAGGGGTACGAGCAGTACTTC. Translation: CATSDEQGYEQYF.

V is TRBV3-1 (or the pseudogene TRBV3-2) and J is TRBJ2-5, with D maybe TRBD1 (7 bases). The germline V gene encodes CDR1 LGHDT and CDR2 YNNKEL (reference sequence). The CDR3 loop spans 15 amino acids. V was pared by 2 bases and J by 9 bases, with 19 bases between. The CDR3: CASSQYTAGGTSQYF. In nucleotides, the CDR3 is TGTGCCAGCAGCCAATACACGGCAGGGGGGACGTCCCAGTACTTC.

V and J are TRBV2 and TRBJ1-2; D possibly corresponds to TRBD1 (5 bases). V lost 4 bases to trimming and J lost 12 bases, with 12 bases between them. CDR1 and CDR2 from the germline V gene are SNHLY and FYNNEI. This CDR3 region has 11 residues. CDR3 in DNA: TGTGCCAGCAGTGGGCAGGGCAGGAACACCTTC. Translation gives CASSGQGRNTF.

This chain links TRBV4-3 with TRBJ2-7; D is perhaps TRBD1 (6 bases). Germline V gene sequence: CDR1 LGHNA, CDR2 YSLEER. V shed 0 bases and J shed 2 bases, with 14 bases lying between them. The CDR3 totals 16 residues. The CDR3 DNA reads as TGCGCCAGCAGCCAAGATACAAACAGGGCGGCCTACGAGCAGTACTTC. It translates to CASSQDTNRAAYEQYF.